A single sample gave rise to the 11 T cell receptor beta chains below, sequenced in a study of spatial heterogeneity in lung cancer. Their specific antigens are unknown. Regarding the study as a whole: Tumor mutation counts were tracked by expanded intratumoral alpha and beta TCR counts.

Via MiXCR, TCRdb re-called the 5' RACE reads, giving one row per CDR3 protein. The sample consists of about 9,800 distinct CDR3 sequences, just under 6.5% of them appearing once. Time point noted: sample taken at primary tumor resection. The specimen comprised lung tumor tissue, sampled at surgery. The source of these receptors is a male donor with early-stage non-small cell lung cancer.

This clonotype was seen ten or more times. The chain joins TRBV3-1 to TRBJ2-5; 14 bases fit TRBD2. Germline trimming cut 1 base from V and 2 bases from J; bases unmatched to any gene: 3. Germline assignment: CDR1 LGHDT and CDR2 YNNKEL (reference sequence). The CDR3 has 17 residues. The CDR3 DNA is TGTGCCAGCAGCCAAGGACTAGCGGGAGGGCCTCAAGAGACCCAGTACTTC. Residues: CASSQGLAGGPQETQYF.

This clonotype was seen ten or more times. The CDR3 DNA sequence: TGTGCCAGCTCACCACTTGTTTATGGGGTGGTCGGCACTGAAGCTTTCTTT. The encoded protein is CASSPLVYGVVGTEAFF. The chain links TRBV18 to TRBJ1-1, with no clear D. Germline V gene sequence: CDR1 KGHSH, CDR2 LQKENI. V lost 1 base to trimming and J lost 4 bases, with 19 bases between them. This CDR3 is 17 amino acids long. Variable domain in full (rest from reference TRBV18 and TRBJ1-1): NAGVMQNPRHLVRRRGQEARLRCSPMKGHSHVYWYRQLPEEGLKFMVYLQKENIIDESGMPKERFSAEFPKEGPSILRIQQVVRGDSAAYFCASSPLVYGVVGTEAFFGQGTRLTVV.

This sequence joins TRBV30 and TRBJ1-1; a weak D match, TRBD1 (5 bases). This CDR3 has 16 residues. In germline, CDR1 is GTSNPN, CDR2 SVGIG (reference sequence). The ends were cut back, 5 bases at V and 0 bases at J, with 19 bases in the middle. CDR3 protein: CAWLVGGARLNTEAFF. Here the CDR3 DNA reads TGTGCCTGGCTTGTTGGAGGGGCAAGACTGAACACTGAAGCTTTCTTT.

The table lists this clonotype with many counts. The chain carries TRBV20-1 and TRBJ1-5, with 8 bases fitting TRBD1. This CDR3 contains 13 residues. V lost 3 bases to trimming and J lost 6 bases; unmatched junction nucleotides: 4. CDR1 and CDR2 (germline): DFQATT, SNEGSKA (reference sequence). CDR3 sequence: CSARDREVQPQHF. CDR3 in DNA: TGCAGTGCTAGGGACAGGGAAGTTCAGCCCCAGCATTTT.

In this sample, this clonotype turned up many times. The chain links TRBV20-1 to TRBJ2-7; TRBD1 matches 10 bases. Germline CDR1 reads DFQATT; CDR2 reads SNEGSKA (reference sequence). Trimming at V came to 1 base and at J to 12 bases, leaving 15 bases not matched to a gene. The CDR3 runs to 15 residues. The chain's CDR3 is CSARVEGQGPRRLYV. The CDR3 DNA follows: TGCAGTGCTAGAGTGGAGGGACAGGGGCCGCGTAGGCTGTACGTC.

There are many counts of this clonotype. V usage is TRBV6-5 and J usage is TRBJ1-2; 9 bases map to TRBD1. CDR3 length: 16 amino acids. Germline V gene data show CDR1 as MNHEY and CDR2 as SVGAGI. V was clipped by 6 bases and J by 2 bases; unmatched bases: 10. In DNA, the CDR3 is TGTGCCAGCAGAGCCGGGACAGGGAGTGTCAACTATGGCTACACCTTC. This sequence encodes CASRAGTGSVNYGYTF.

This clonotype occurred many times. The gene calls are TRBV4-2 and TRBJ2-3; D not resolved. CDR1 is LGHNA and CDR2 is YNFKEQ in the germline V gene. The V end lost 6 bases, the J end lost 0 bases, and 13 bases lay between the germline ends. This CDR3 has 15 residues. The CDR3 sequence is CASSRTVSSTDTQYF. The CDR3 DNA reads TGTGCCAGCAGTCGGACGGTTTCTAGCACAGATACGCAGTATTTT.

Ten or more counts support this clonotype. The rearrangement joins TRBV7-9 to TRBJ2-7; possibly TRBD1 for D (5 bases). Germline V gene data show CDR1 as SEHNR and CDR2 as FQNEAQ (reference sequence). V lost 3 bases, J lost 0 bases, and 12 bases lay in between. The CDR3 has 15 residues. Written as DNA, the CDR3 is TGTGCCAGCAGCTTTGGGGCCGCTAGCTCCTACGAGCAGTACTTC. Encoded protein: CASSFGAASSYEQYF.

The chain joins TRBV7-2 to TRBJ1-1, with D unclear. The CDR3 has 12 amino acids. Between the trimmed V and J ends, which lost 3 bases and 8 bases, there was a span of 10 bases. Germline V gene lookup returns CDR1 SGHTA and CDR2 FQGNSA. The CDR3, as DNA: TGTGCCAGCAGCTTGTGGGGTGAAGAAGCTTTCTTT. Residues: CASSLWGEEAFF.

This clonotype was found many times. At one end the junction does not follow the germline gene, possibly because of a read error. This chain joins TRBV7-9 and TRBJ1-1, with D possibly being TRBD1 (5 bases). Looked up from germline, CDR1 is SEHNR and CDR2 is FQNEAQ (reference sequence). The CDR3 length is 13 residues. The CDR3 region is CASSLGAATEAFF. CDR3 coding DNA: TGTGCCAGCAGTTTAGGGGCAGCCACTGAAGCTTTCTTT.

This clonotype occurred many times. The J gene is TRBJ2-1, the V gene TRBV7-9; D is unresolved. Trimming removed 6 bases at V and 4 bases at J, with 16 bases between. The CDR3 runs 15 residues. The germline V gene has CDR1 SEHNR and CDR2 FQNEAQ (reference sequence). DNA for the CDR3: TGTGCCAGCAGTCACCGACGAACATCGTACAATGAGCAGTTCTTC. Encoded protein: CASSHRRTSYNEQFF.